The rows below give T cell receptor beta chains drawn from one sample of a study of cytomegalovirus exposure and HLA in healthy donors. Method: immunoSEQ multiplex PCR; TCRdb's copy keeps in-frame clones and lacks some. The sample yields 90,000 to 120,000 clones, roughly four fifths seen once. The material sequenced was PBMCs. These TCRs come from a male donor in good health and CMV-seropositive. Each CDR3 is given with its conserved first and last residue. D genes are given only for firm matches. Only some rows state a clone size, as once, few, many or a class for expanded clones.

D gene,clone size,J gene,V gene,CDR3 DNA,CDR3 protein
.,.,TRBJ1-1,TRBV7-9,TGTGCCAGCAGCTATCGTATGAACACTGAAGCTTTCTTT,CASSYRMNTEAFF
TRBD1,few,TRBJ2-7,TRBV10-1,TGCGCCAGCAGTGACACAGGGGTCTGGCCTTACGAGCAGTACTTC,CASSDTGVWPYEQYF
.,.,TRBJ2-5,TRBV7-2,TGTGCCAGCGTCCGAGCGGTCCCCAGGACCCAGTACTTC,CASVRAVPRTQYF
.,.,TRBJ2-3,TRBV5-1,TGCGCCAGCAGCTTGGGTCACTTCACAGATACGCAGTATTTT,CASSLGHFTDTQYF
TRBD2,.,TRBJ2-7,TRBV4-1,TGCGCCAGCAGCCTGACCCGGACTAGCGGGGGCCGCCCATCCTACGAGCAGTACTTC,CASSLTRTSGGRPSYEQYF
.,.,TRBJ1-1,TRBV5-1,TGCGCCAGCAGCTTGGGCAGGACTGAAGCTTTCTTT,CASSLGRTEAFF
.,.,TRBJ1-1,TRBV7-8,TGTGCCAGCATCCACAGGGAACTGGACACTGAAGCTTTCTTT,CASIHRELDTEAFF
TRBD1,.,TRBJ1-4,TRBV4-3,TGCGCCAGCAGCCGGGAGGACAGGGGAAGTGAAAAACTGTTTTTT,CASSREDRGSEKLFF
.,.,TRBJ2-5,TRBV5-6,TGTGCCAGCAGCTTCCCGACAGGTCCCGAGACCCAGTACTTC,CASSFPTGPETQYF
TRBD1,few,TRBJ1-1,TRBV7-9,TGTGCCAGCAGCGCAGGGACAGGAGGAGTTGAAGCTTTCTTT,CASSAGTGGVEAFF
TRBD1,.,TRBJ2-1,TRBV30,TGTGCCTGGAGTTCAGGGGGTGTTAGAGATGAGCAGTTCTTC,CAWSSGGVRDEQFF
.,.,TRBJ2-7,TRBV5-6,TGTGCCAGCAGCCCCTCATTGAGCTCCTACGAGCAGTACTTC,CASSPSLSSYEQYF
TRBD1,few,TRBJ2-5,TRBV6-1,TGTGCCAGCAGTGATGTGGGACAGGGCCGAGAGACCCAGTACTTC,CASSDVGQGRETQYF
.,.,TRBJ2-1,TRBV5-4,TGTGCCAGCAGCTTGGATGCAAGGGGCCACAATGAGCAGTTCTTC,CASSLDARGHNEQFF
TRBD2,.,TRBJ2-3,TRBV7-3,TGTGCCAGCAGCTCGGGGGGAACAGATACGCAGTATTTT,CASSSGGTDTQYF
TRBD1,once,TRBJ2-7,TRBV25-1,TGTGCCAGCAGTGAATCTCTGGACAGGTACGAGCAGTACTTC,CASSESLDRYEQYF
TRBD1,few,TRBJ2-1,TRBV9,TGTGCCAGCAGCCGGGGACAGGGGGAACGCGAGCAGTTCTTC,CASSRGQGEREQFF
TRBD1,.,TRBJ1-1,TRBV4-1,TGCGCCAGCAGCCCGGGACAGGGGATTTACGCTTTCTTT,CASSPGQGIYAFF
.,few,TRBJ2-5,TRBV5-4,TGTGCCAGCAGCTCCGGGACAGCTCCGGGGGCCCAGTACTTC,CASSSGTAPGAQYF
TRBD1,.,TRBJ2-7,TRBV11-2,TGTGCCAGCAGCTTAGACCGACCCGGGACAGGCTACTACGAGCAGTACTTC,CASSLDRPGTGYYEQYF
TRBD1,once,TRBJ1-1,TRBV7-3,TGTGCCAGCAGCTCGGACAGGGGCACTGAAGCTTTCTTT,CASSSDRGTEAFF
.,.,TRBJ2-5,TRBV15,TGTGCCACCAGCAGAGAGTTCAGAGAGACCCAGTACTTC,CATSREFRETQYF
.,.,TRBJ1-3,TRBV6-6,TGTGCCAGCAGCCTGACAGGCCCGTCCTCTGGAAACACCATATATTTT,CASSLTGPSSGNTIYF
.,.,TRBJ2-7,TRBV7-2,TGTGCCAGCAGCCCGCCGGGGTCCTACGAGCAGTACTTC,CASSPPGSYEQYF
.,.,TRBJ2-3,TRBV20-1,TGCAGTGCTCAGGGTCGGGATACGCAGTATTTT,CSAQGRDTQYF
TRBD2,few,TRBJ2-5,TRBV6-1,TGTGCCAGCAGTGAAATCACGGGGGGTCAAGAGACCCAGTACTTC,CASSEITGGQETQYF
TRBD2,.,TRBJ2-3,TRBV5-1,TGCGCCAGCAGTCAGGCGGGGGGCCCTACCGCGGATACGCAGTATTTT,CASSQAGGPTADTQYF
.,.,TRBJ2-5,TRBV7-3,TGTGCCAGCAGCCCCACAGGGCAGGAGACCCAGTACTTC,CASSPTGQETQYF
TRBD2,few,TRBJ2-3,TRBV7-8,TGTGCCAGCAGCCCGGAAGCGGGGGGGTTCGTAGATACGCAGTATTTT,CASSPEAGGFVDTQYF
TRBD1,.,TRBJ1-3,TRBV11-2,TGTGCCAGCAGCTTAATTCGAGGGGGCGCTGGAAACACCATATATTTT,CASSLIRGGAGNTIYF
.,many,TRBJ1-2,TRBV5-1,TGCGCCAGCAGCTTGGCAGGGGAGGGAGAGGTTAGCGATGGCTACACCTTC,CASSLAGEGEVSDGYTF
.,few,TRBJ1-5,TRBV19,TGTGCCAGCAACCATCGACAGAACAATCAGCCCCAGCATTTT,CASNHRQNNQPQHF
.,.,TRBJ2-5,TRBV11-3,TGTGCCAGCAGCGTTCAACCGACTTCGTGGGAGGAGACCCAGTACTTC,CASSVQPTSWEETQYF
.,few,TRBJ2-1,TRBV6-1,TGTGCCGGCAGGGAGCCGGGGGAGAATGAGCAGTTCTTC,CAGREPGENEQFF
.,.,TRBJ1-1,TRBV7-7,TGTGCTAGCAGCCCTTTACAGGAGAACACTGAAGCTTTCTTT,CASSPLQENTEAFF
TRBD2,.,TRBJ2-5,TRBV7-6,TGTGCCAGCAGCTTATACGGGACTACCGAAGGAGAGACCCAGTACTTC,CASSLYGTTEGETQYF
TRBD1,once,TRBJ2-5,TRBV9,TGTGCCAGCAGCGTAGCCGACAGGGGACGAGAGACCCAGTACTTC,CASSVADRGRETQYF
.,few,TRBJ2-7,TRBV27,TGTGCCAGCAGTGGCCCCACCTACGAGCAGTACTTC,CASSGPTYEQYF
.,.,TRBJ1-2,TRBV7-2,TGTGCCAGCAGCTTTGTAACGGTCTATGGCTACACCTTC,CASSFVTVYGYTF
.,.,TRBJ1-1,TRBV19,TGTGCCAGTAGGTGGGCGAACACTGAAGCTTTCTTT,CASRWANTEAFF
TRBD1,.,TRBJ2-2,TRBV7-3,TGTGCCAGCAGCCCAGGGGGCGCGAGCACCGGGGAGCTGTTTTTT,CASSPGGASTGELFF
.,.,TRBJ1-5,TRBV5-6,TGTGCCAGCAGCTTAAGGGGGCAGCCCCAGCATTTT,CASSLRGQPQHF
.,.,TRBJ2-7,TRBV19,TGTGCCAGTAGTATAGGACAGGAGCTCTCCTACGAGCAGTACTTC,CASSIGQELSYEQYF
TRBD1,.,TRBJ1-4,TRBV2,TGTGCCAGCAGTGAAGGGGGCAGGGGGCGGAATGAAAAACTGTTTTTT,CASSEGGRGRNEKLFF
TRBD1,.,TRBJ1-2,TRBV5-1,TGCGCCAGCAGCTTCAGGGGGCGCTTCTATGGCTACACCTTC,CASSFRGRFYGYTF
.,.,TRBJ2-1,TRBV30,TGTGCCTGGACCCGTAATAGCCCCTACAATGAGCAGTTCTTC,CAWTRNSPYNEQFF
.,.,TRBJ1-2,TRBV4-2,TGTGCCAGCAGCCAAGATGCAGGGAACTATGGCTACACCTTC,CASSQDAGNYGYTF
TRBD1,.,TRBJ2-5,TRBV7-9,TGTGCCAGCAGCCCATCTGCGACAGGGAGAGAAGAGACCCAGTACTTC,CASSPSATGREETQYF
TRBD1,.,TRBJ1-6,TRBV2,TGTGCCAGCCTTGACAGGGCCCAATCACCCCTCCACTTT,CASLDRAQSPLHF
.,.,TRBJ2-1,TRBV7-9,TGTGCCAGCAGCTTAGGGGCAACCAATGAGCAGTTCTTC,CASSLGATNEQFF
TRBD1,.,TRBJ2-7,TRBV5-5,TGTGCCAGCTCAGGGGGCGGAATCTACGAGCAGTACTTC,CASSGGGIYEQYF
.,.,TRBJ2-6,TRBV7-8,TGTGCCAGCAGCTTAGGGAGAAGGGGCAGGGTCGGGGCCAACGTCCTGACTTTC,CASSLGRRGRVGANVLTF
TRBD1,few,TRBJ1-6,TRBV7-9,TGTGCCAGCAGTACCCCGACAGGGAGCTCCTATAATTCACCCCTCCACTTT,CASSTPTGSSYNSPLHF
.,.,TRBJ1-4,TRBV6-6,TGTGCCAGCAGTTACAGCCTAGAGTTCGAAAAACTGTTTTTT,CASSYSLEFEKLFF
.,.,TRBJ1-3,TRBV30,TGTGCCTGGAGTAGGGGATACTCTGGAAACACCATATATTTT,CAWSRGYSGNTIYF
.,.,TRBJ1-2,TRBV7-9,TGTGCCAGCAGCTTAGCCAGGGCCCACTATGGCTACACCTTC,CASSLARAHYGYTF